A single sample is the source of the 11 T cell receptor beta chains below, sequenced in a study of blood T cells in healthy people across ages (dated by TCRdb to the mid-2010s). Libraries came from 5' RACE. The sequencer was an Illumina HiSeq 2500. A second about 7 to 11 cycle PCR used a sample-barcoded 5' primer and a J-beta primer mix. In TCRdb, the public reads were trimmed at Q25 with fastp and aligned with MiXCR, with productive beta chains retained. Records with the same CDR3 protein are collapsed into one entry carrying the most frequent genes and DNA. This sample holds about 680,000 distinct CDR3 sequences; more than 40% were observed only once. Roughly 34% of the sample belongs to the ten largest clones. The sequencing sample was made of blood. These receptors were taken from a woman aged 55-75 years in good health.

This clonotype appeared a single time. V is TRBV5-5 and J is TRBJ1-1, with 7 bases matching TRBD1. The V segment lost 5 bases and the J segment 4 bases; nucleotides outside the gene matches: 11. The CDR3 has 15 residues. In germline, CDR1 is SGHKS, CDR2 YYEKEE (reference sequence). CDR3: CASRTAGQRGTEAFF. In DNA, the CDR3 is TGTGCCAGCAGGACTGCGGGACAGAGGGGCACTGAAGCTTTCTTT.

The rearrangement joins TRBV12-5 to TRBJ2-1; D might be TRBD2 (5 bases). This CDR3 spans 13 amino acids. Germline V gene lookup returns CDR1 LGHNT and CDR2 FRNRAP. Trimming removed 5 bases from V and 8 bases from J, with 13 bases in between. CDR3 sequence reads: CASGNQGSYEQFF. CDR3 DNA sequence: TGTGCTAGTGGTAACCAAGGGAGCTATGAGCAGTTCTTC.

This chain uses TRBV4-2 with TRBJ1-4; D unresolved. Germline V gene data show CDR1 as LGHNA and CDR2 as YNFKEQ. V was trimmed by 4 bases and J by 6 bases, leaving 15 bases between them. The CDR3 covers 15 residues. The CDR3 DNA follows: TGTGCCAGCAGCCCTAGGCCGGGTGGGGATGAAAAACTGTTTTTT. Its protein product is CASSPRPGGDEKLFF.

The rearrangement links TRBV6-5 to TRBJ2-1, with unresolved D. Germline CDR1 MNHEY, CDR2 SVGAGI. CDR3 length equals 14 residues. With 3 bases removed from V and 7 bases from J, the gap between germline ends came to 13 bases. CDR3 residues: CASSYARRRNEQFF. As DNA, the CDR3 is TGTGCCAGCAGTTATGCTAGGCGACGGAATGAGCAGTTCTTC.

The chain carries TRBV20-1 and TRBJ2-3; 9 bases agree with TRBD2. V shed 1 base, J shed 3 bases, and the junction held 5 bases outside the gene matches. This CDR3 region has 15 residues. CDR1 and CDR2 (germline): DFQATT, SNEGSKA (reference sequence). CDR3 amino acids: CSARASGKVTDTQYF. CDR3 nucleotides: TGCAGTGCTAGAGCTAGCGGGAAGGTAACAGATACGCAGTATTTT.

The chain recombines TRBV27 with TRBJ2-4; the match to TRBD1 covers 7 bases. Judging by the DNA end, TRBJ2-7 fits better; the J call may be wrong. The length of the CDR3 is 14 residues. Germline CDR1 reads MNHEY; CDR2 reads SMNVEV (reference sequence). CDR3 DNA sequence: TGTGCCAGCATTTCTACAGGGGCAACCTACGAGCAGTACTTC. Translating it yields CASISTGATYEQYF.

The CDR3 region is CASSLGQGSGELFF. CDR3 nucleotides: TGTGCCAGCAGCCTGGGACAGGGAAGCGGGGAGCTGTTTTTT. The J gene is TRBJ2-2, the V gene TRBV6-5; 9 bases map to TRBD1. Looked up from germline, CDR1 is MNHEY and CDR2 is SVGAGI. J gave up 7 bases and V 6 bases, and 6 bases lay outside the gene matches. The CDR3 extends over 14 amino acids.

This clonotype came up a few times. This could be a read error, since a much larger clone is one nucleotide away. The rearrangement links TRBV7-3 to TRBJ2-5; D is perhaps TRBD1 (8 bases). The V gene lost 5 bases and the J gene lost 11 bases, with 21 bases spanning the gap. The CDR3 is 14 residues long. Germline V gene sequence: CDR1 SGHTA, CDR2 FQGTGA. The CDR3 nucleotides are TGTGCCAGCAGCCCGACAGGGGACTACAATGAGCAGTACTTC. It specifies CASSPTGDYNEQYF.

For this clonotype: A read error may explain this, as a much larger clone is one base away. The chain recombines TRBV29-1 with TRBJ2-5; a possible D gene is TRBD1 (5 bases). Near its end, the DNA agrees better with TRBJ2-4, so the J call may be wrong. The CDR3 has 14 amino acids. Germline V gene lookup returns CDR1 SQVTM and CDR2 ANQGSEA. CDR3 protein: CSAETGQGGNIQYF. CDR3 sequence (DNA): TGCAGCGCTGAAACGGGCCAGGGTGGAAACATTCAGTACTTC.

The chain combines TRBV6-5 with TRBJ2-2, with TRBD1 matching over 8 bases. The V gene's germline CDR1 is MNHEY and CDR2 SVGAGI. The CDR3 loop spans 16 amino acids. Germline trimming cut 2 bases from V and 1 base from J; bases unmatched to any gene: 3. CDR3 sequence reads: CASSYRTGGNTGELFF. CDR3 DNA: TGTGCCAGCAGTTACCGAACAGGGGGGAACACCGGGGAGCTGTTTTTT.

CDR3 in DNA: TGTGCCAGCACCATACTAGCGGGAATCTCCAATGAGCAGTACTTC. Protein: CASTILAGISNEQYF. V and J are TRBV2 and TRBJ2-5, with 10 bases aligning to TRBD2. The V and J ends lost 7 bases and 11 bases, in that order; junction bases with no gene match: 16. CDR3 size: 15 residues. Germline V gene data show CDR1 as SNHLY and CDR2 as FYNNEI.